This T cell receptor beta chain derives from a study of control samples from healthy donors and cancer patients. Method: immunoSEQ multiplex PCR; TCRdb's copy keeps in-frame clones and lacks some. The sample shows 70,000 to 85,000 clones, around 80% of them seen only once. Trimming took 0 bases from V and 0 from J, leaving 10 bases between them. The length of the CDR3 is 16 residues. Germline V gene lookup returns CDR1 LNHNV and CDR2 YYDKDF (reference sequence). The V and J genes are TRBV15 and TRBJ2-3; TRBD1 might be the D (6 bases). The receptor was derived from a man in his fifties or sixties with head and neck cancer. Material: PBMCs. This CDR3 is CATSRDRDKSTDTQYF. DNA for the CDR3: TGTGCCACCAGCAGAGATCGGGACAAGAGCACAGATACGCAGTATTTT.